Listed below are T cell receptor beta chains from one sample, sequenced in a study of identifying expanded T cells in peripheral blood. Clones were sequenced by immunoSEQ multiplex PCR, and TCRdb holds only the in-frame ones, with some missing. Of 84,000 or so clones listed, 80% to 90% are singletons. Sequencing was done on a sample of blood. These receptors all come from a person between 18 and 70 years old in good health. Each CDR3 is given with its conserved first and last residue. Each record gives: CDR3 DNA, CDR3 protein, V gene, clone size, D gene, J gene. The D gene is left open where the match is weak. A clone size is listed for some rows: how often the clone was seen (once, few, many), or a class if it is expanded.

CDR3nt: TGCAGCGTTGTTTTTCGAGGGACAGGGGCCTTCGATGAGCAGTTCTTC; CDR3aa: CSVVFRGTGAFDEQFF; v_gene: TRBV29-1; abundance: .; d_gene: TRBD1; j_gene: TRBJ2-1
CDR3nt: TGTGCCAGCAGCTTGACAGGGAACACTGAAGCTTTCTTT; CDR3aa: CASSLTGNTEAFF; v_gene: TRBV7-7; abundance: .; d_gene: .; j_gene: TRBJ1-1
CDR3nt: TGTGCCTGGAGCGGACAGATGAACACTGAAGCTTTCTTT; CDR3aa: CAWSGQMNTEAFF; v_gene: TRBV30; abundance: .; d_gene: .; j_gene: TRBJ1-1
CDR3nt: TGTGCCAGTAGTAATGCCGCCTACGAGCAGTACTTC; CDR3aa: CASSNAAYEQYF; v_gene: TRBV19; abundance: .; d_gene: .; j_gene: TRBJ2-7
CDR3nt: TGTGCCAGCCCTCCCCAGCGGGGGGGCACAGATACGCAGTATTTT; CDR3aa: CASPPQRGGTDTQYF; v_gene: TRBV28; abundance: .; d_gene: TRBD2; j_gene: TRBJ2-3
CDR3nt: TGTGCCAGCAGCCCCCGTGGCGATGCCTACGAGCAGTACTTC; CDR3aa: CASSPRGDAYEQYF; v_gene: TRBV13; abundance: .; d_gene: .; j_gene: TRBJ2-7
CDR3nt: TGTGCCAGCAGCTTAGATACCTCTGGGGCCAACGTCCTGACTTTC; CDR3aa: CASSLDTSGANVLTF; v_gene: TRBV7-9; abundance: .; d_gene: .; j_gene: TRBJ2-6
CDR3nt: TGTGCCACCCAACGAAGGGATTACGGCACTGAAGCTTTCTTT; CDR3aa: CATQRRDYGTEAFF; v_gene: TRBV7-9; abundance: .; d_gene: .; j_gene: TRBJ1-1
CDR3nt: TGTGCCAGCAGGGGGCAGAGCAATCAGCCCCAGCATTTT; CDR3aa: CASRGQSNQPQHF; v_gene: TRBV2; abundance: .; d_gene: .; j_gene: TRBJ1-5
CDR3nt: TGTGCCAGCAGCTCTCCCTACGAGACCCAGTACTTC; CDR3aa: CASSSPYETQYF; v_gene: TRBV11-3; abundance: few; d_gene: .; j_gene: TRBJ2-5
CDR3nt: TGTGCCAGCAGTGTAGGTCCAGGATTAAGCTCTGGAAACACCATATATTTT; CDR3aa: CASSVGPGLSSGNTIYF; v_gene: TRBV2; abundance: .; d_gene: .; j_gene: TRBJ1-3
CDR3nt: TGCAGCGTTGGACAGGGGGCCGTGAATGAAAAACTGTTTTTT; CDR3aa: CSVGQGAVNEKLFF; v_gene: TRBV29-1; abundance: .; d_gene: TRBD1; j_gene: TRBJ1-4
CDR3nt: TGTGCCAGCTCACCGCCGAGACCGGACAGGGGGGGTAACTATGGCTACACCTTC; CDR3aa: CASSPPRPDRGGNYGYTF; v_gene: TRBV18; abundance: .; d_gene: TRBD1; j_gene: TRBJ1-2
CDR3nt: TGTGCCTGGCAGGCGGGGGGGACCACAGATACGCAGTATTTT; CDR3aa: CAWQAGGTTDTQYF; v_gene: TRBV30; abundance: .; d_gene: TRBD2; j_gene: TRBJ2-3
CDR3nt: TGTGCCAGTAGTACCTCCGGACGGAACTATGGCTACACCTTC; CDR3aa: CASSTSGRNYGYTF; v_gene: TRBV19; abundance: .; d_gene: .; j_gene: TRBJ1-2
CDR3nt: TGTGCCAGTAGTCCCTCCGGGACAGTCTATGGCTACACCTTC; CDR3aa: CASSPSGTVYGYTF; v_gene: TRBV19; abundance: .; d_gene: TRBD1; j_gene: TRBJ1-2
CDR3nt: TGTGCCTGGAGTGTGTATAAATTTGGCGCTGAAGCTTTCTTT; CDR3aa: CAWSVYKFGAEAFF; v_gene: TRBV30; abundance: .; d_gene: .; j_gene: TRBJ1-1
CDR3nt: TGTGCCTGGAGTGTAGAGGGACAGGGTCATCAGCCCCAGCATTTT; CDR3aa: CAWSVEGQGHQPQHF; v_gene: TRBV30; abundance: .; d_gene: TRBD1; j_gene: TRBJ1-5
CDR3nt: TGTGCCACCAGCAGAGATCAGGCTAGTTTATTGAGAGCAGATACGCAGTATTTT; CDR3aa: CATSRDQASLLRADTQYF; v_gene: TRBV15; abundance: .; d_gene: .; j_gene: TRBJ2-3
CDR3nt: TGTGCCAGCAGCTTAGCAAGGACAGGTGAAGCTTTCTTT; CDR3aa: CASSLARTGEAFF; v_gene: TRBV11-2; abundance: .; d_gene: TRBD1; j_gene: TRBJ1-1
CDR3nt: TGTGCCAGCAACCTAGTAACAGATACGCAGTATTTT; CDR3aa: CASNLVTDTQYF; v_gene: TRBV6-1; abundance: .; d_gene: .; j_gene: TRBJ2-3
CDR3nt: TGTGCCAGCAGCCCCTGGACAGGGGGAGGGACTGAAGCTTTCTTT; CDR3aa: CASSPWTGGGTEAFF; v_gene: TRBV7-2; abundance: few; d_gene: TRBD1; j_gene: TRBJ1-1
CDR3nt: TGCGCCAGCAGTCAGCCAGGGTTGGGTCAGCCCCAGCATTTT; CDR3aa: CASSQPGLGQPQHF; v_gene: TRBV23-1; abundance: .; d_gene: .; j_gene: TRBJ1-5
CDR3nt: TGCGCCAGCAGCCAAGAGAGGGTGGGAAGACGAGACCAGTACTTC; CDR3aa: CASSQERVGRRDQYF; v_gene: TRBV4-1; abundance: .; d_gene: .; j_gene: TRBJ2-5
CDR3nt: TGTGCCAGCAGCTTTGTAGGCGGGGAGCTGTTTTTT; CDR3aa: CASSFVGGELFF; v_gene: TRBV5-6; abundance: .; d_gene: .; j_gene: TRBJ2-2
CDR3nt: TGCGCCAGCAGCCCGGGACAGAAAGAGACCCAGTACTTC; CDR3aa: CASSPGQKETQYF; v_gene: TRBV5-1; abundance: .; d_gene: TRBD1; j_gene: TRBJ2-5
CDR3nt: TGTGCCAGCAGTCCCCCCCAAGGGGGGCAGTCGTATGGCTACACCTTC; CDR3aa: CASSPPQGGQSYGYTF; v_gene: TRBV5-6; abundance: .; d_gene: .; j_gene: TRBJ1-2
CDR3nt: TGTGCCAGTAGTATAGAAAGAGGGCGGGGGTCCTACAATGAGCAGTTCTTC; CDR3aa: CASSIERGRGSYNEQFF; v_gene: TRBV19; abundance: .; d_gene: TRBD2; j_gene: TRBJ2-1
CDR3nt: TGTGCCATCAGTGAGCCGTACCTAGGGTTAGTTGGAAACACCATATATTTT; CDR3aa: CAISEPYLGLVGNTIYF; v_gene: TRBV10-3; abundance: .; d_gene: .; j_gene: TRBJ1-3
CDR3nt: TGCGCCAGCAGCACTCAGGGGGCCCGAGAGACCCAGTACTTC; CDR3aa: CASSTQGARETQYF; v_gene: TRBV5-1; abundance: .; d_gene: TRBD1; j_gene: TRBJ2-5
CDR3nt: TGTGCCAGCAGCGTAGACGGCCTTTTCTCTGGAAACACCATATATTTT; CDR3aa: CASSVDGLFSGNTIYF; v_gene: TRBV9; abundance: .; d_gene: .; j_gene: TRBJ1-3
CDR3nt: TGTGCCAGTAGCATTTCTCGGGTAGGCGACACTGAAGCTTTCTTT; CDR3aa: CASSISRVGDTEAFF; v_gene: TRBV19; abundance: .; d_gene: .; j_gene: TRBJ1-1
CDR3nt: TGTGCCAGCAGCTCAACAGGGTACAATGAGCAGTTCTTC; CDR3aa: CASSSTGYNEQFF; v_gene: TRBV7-6; abundance: .; d_gene: .; j_gene: TRBJ2-1
CDR3nt: TGTGCCAGCAGTTTAAGCCCCAACGAGCAGTACTTC; CDR3aa: CASSLSPNEQYF; v_gene: TRBV28; abundance: .; d_gene: .; j_gene: TRBJ2-7
CDR3nt: TGCGCCAGCAGTGAGTCGGGACAGGGGCGCCATGGCTACACCTTC; CDR3aa: CASSESGQGRHGYTF; v_gene: TRBV10-1; abundance: .; d_gene: TRBD1; j_gene: TRBJ1-2
CDR3nt: TGCGCCAGCAGCTTGCCCGGACGGAATTCACCCCTCCACTTT; CDR3aa: CASSLPGRNSPLHF; v_gene: TRBV5-1; abundance: .; d_gene: .; j_gene: TRBJ1-6
CDR3nt: TGCGCCAGCAGTCTCGGAGGGATTGTGTACGAGCAGTACTTC; CDR3aa: CASSLGGIVYEQYF; v_gene: TRBV10-2; abundance: .; d_gene: .; j_gene: TRBJ2-7
CDR3nt: TGTGCCAGCAGTTTGGGGGAAAAACTGTTTTTT; CDR3aa: CASSLGEKLFF; v_gene: TRBV28; abundance: .; d_gene: .; j_gene: TRBJ1-4
CDR3nt: TGTGCCATTCAGGGGCAGGGGAAAAATGGCTACACCTTC; CDR3aa: CAIQGQGKNGYTF; v_gene: TRBV10-3; abundance: .; d_gene: .; j_gene: TRBJ1-2
CDR3nt: TGTGCCAGCAGCGAACCCGGCAGGGGAGGAAACTATGGCTACACCTTC; CDR3aa: CASSEPGRGGNYGYTF; v_gene: TRBV6-1; abundance: .; d_gene: .; j_gene: TRBJ1-2